This T cell receptor beta chain comes out of a study of regulatory T cells in long-lasting Graves disease. The CDR3 has 16 residues. Trimming pared 5 bases from V and 5 bases from J, leaving 21 bases between. In germline, CDR1 is PRHDT, CDR2 FYEKMQ (reference sequence). Documented time point: newly diagnosed GD, antithyroid drugs for less than 3 months. RNA isolated from PBMCs was used to make the TCR library. Graves' disease diagnosis relied on American Thyroid Association guidelines. At least ten counts were recorded for this clonotype. Arm-PCR of CDR3 regions and iRepertoire HTBI primers were used to build TCR beta libraries. A single record per CDR3 protein comes from TCRdb applying MiXCR to the multiplex PCR reads. The repertoire includes more than 300,000 distinct CDR3 sequences, 12% of them detected once, and 18% sits in the top ten. These same data were also listed under a study on T cells in Graves' hyperthyroidism and ophthalmopathy.

The source material was peripheral blood mononuclear cells (PBMCs), sampled at new diagnosis, from a patient treated with antithyroid drugs. This sequence joins TRBV13 and TRBJ2-5; tentative D call: TRBD2 (7 bases). The sequence derives from a woman younger than 30 with Graves disease. CDR3 protein: CASSHRGGGDDETQYF. The CDR3, as DNA: TGTGCCAGCAGCCACCGGGGAGGGGGAGATGACGAGACCCAGTACTTC.